This paragraph reports one T cell receptor beta chain. Antigen unknown. The sample carries other DNA sequences with the same CDR3. Libraries were prepared by immunoSEQ multiplex PCR; TCRdb keeps only in-frame clonotypes and omits some of them. The sample includes some 130,000 clones, roughly 78% seen only once; the top ten take 5.5%. This sample was included in a study of a mutant IDH1 vaccine in newly diagnosed glioma. The overall study: Among treated patients, about 62% were male and roughly 38% female, and mean age was approximately 43 years. Pretreatment consisted of radiotherapy, temozolomide, or both, with most receiving both. Points from the study as a whole: Induction of immune responses by the vaccine occurred in 85% to 95% of patients.

Trimming removed 0 bases from V and 4 bases from J, with 7 bases in between. CDR3 length: 13 residues. Germline CDR1 and CDR2: SGHRS and YFSETQ. The time point denotes: week 11, during vaccination. The study gave 300 ug of mutant IDH1 20-mer peptide per vaccine dose, with topical imiquimod. This specimen was PBMCs, taken from a glioma patient whose treatment included an IDH1 peptide vaccine. This receptor was identified in a man aged 35 to 55 with glioma. The V call is TRBV5-1, the J call TRBJ1-2; the D is unclear. CDR3 sequence: CASSLEGGYGYTF. CDR3 nucleotides: TGCGCCAGCAGCTTGGAGGGTGGCTATGGCTACACCTTC.